The 20 T cell receptor beta chains below all came from one sample that was sequenced in a study of blood T cell repertoires in COVID-19. The data were produced by immunoSEQ multiplex PCR, yet TCRdb's version contains in-frame clones alone and is incomplete. The sample carries approximately 230,000 clones, 80% to 90% recorded once. Sequences were obtained from peripheral blood. Receptors originate from a man aged 25-45 years with active or convalescent COVID-19.

The chain has TRBV7-9 and TRBJ2-3; 10 bases agree with TRBD1. This CDR3 has 14 residues. Germline V gives CDR1 SEHNR, CDR2 FQNEAQ (reference sequence). The junction had 1 base not matched to a gene; V was cut back by 3 bases and J by 4 bases. The CDR3 is CASSLTGGADTQYF. The CDR3 nucleotides are TGTGCCAGCAGCTTGACAGGGGGCGCAGATACGCAGTATTTT.

In the case of this clone: Additional DNA sequences in this sample encode the identical CDR3. The V and J genes are TRBV4-3 and TRBJ2-1, with 10 nucleotides matching TRBD2. The V gene end was trimmed by 1 base and the J gene end by 3 bases; junction bases not matched to a gene: 0. Germline V gives CDR1 LGHNA, CDR2 YSLEER. The CDR3 length is 15 residues. The CDR3 nucleotides are TGCGCCAGCAGCCAAGGACTAGCGGGCTACAATGAGCAGTTCTTC. This encodes CASSQGLAGYNEQFF.

V is TRBV11-2 and J is TRBJ2-7; D gene ambiguous. Germline CDR1 reads SGHAT; CDR2 reads FQNNGV. V gave up 4 bases and J gave up 3 bases, with 10 bases separating them. The CDR3 extends over 13 amino acids. CDR3 in amino acids: CASSSRPVYEQYF. For the CDR3, the DNA is TGTGCCAGCAGCTCCCGCCCGGTCTACGAGCAGTACTTC.

This chain joins TRBV7-2 and TRBJ1-2; 11 bases fit TRBD1. Trimming cost V 4 bases and J 8 bases; bases outside gene matches: 3. The germline V gene encodes CDR1 SGHTA and CDR2 FQGNSA. The CDR3 is 13 residues long. The CDR3 spells CASSSDRGQGYTF. CDR3 bases: TGTGCCAGCAGCTCGGACAGGGGGCAAGGCTACACCTTC.

The chain recombines TRBV3-1 (or the pseudogene TRBV3-2) with TRBJ2-6; TRBD2 matches 9 bases. The CDR3 is made up of 15 amino acids. Germline values: CDR1 LGHDT, CDR2 YNNKEL (reference sequence). After removal of 7 bases from V and 2 bases from J, the junction contained 3 bases not matched to a gene. CDR3 bases: TGTGCCAGCAACGCGGGGGGGGCTGGGGCCAACGTCCTGACTTTC. This encodes CASNAGGAGANVLTF.

J is TRBJ1-2 and V is TRBV11-3; D is perhaps TRBD1 (5 bases). The CDR3 has 13 amino acids. From germline, CDR1 is SGHNT and CDR2 YENEEA. The germline V and J ends were trimmed by 3 bases and 5 bases, with 10 bases remaining between them. This CDR3 is CASSFREGYGYTF. The CDR3 DNA reads as TGTGCCAGCAGCTTTCGGGAGGGGTATGGCTACACCTTC.

The chain links TRBV7-9 to TRBJ1-4; 7 nucleotides agree with TRBD1. The CDR3 covers 12 residues. The J segment lost 12 bases and the V segment lost 5 bases, leaving 6 bases of the junction unmatched. Germline CDR1 and CDR2: SEHNR and FQNEAQ (reference sequence). CDR3 in amino acids: CASSVPTGELFF. The DNA of the CDR3 is TGTGCCAGCAGCGTTCCTACAGGGGAACTGTTTTTT.

This clone has a single count. This rearrangement joins TRBV9 to TRBJ2-1; 7 bases line up with TRBD2. The ends lost 0 bases at V and 6 bases at J; junction bases unmatched: 9. Germline-derived CDR1 and CDR2 are SGDLS and YYNGEE. The CDR3 consists of 16 residues. The DNA of the CDR3 is TGTGCCAGCAGCGTAGTATCGAGCGGGGACCCCAATGAGCAGTTCTTC. Translating gives CASSVVSSGDPNEQFF.

This chain connects TRBV7-2 to TRBJ1-4, with D unclear. This CDR3 spans 15 amino acids. V shed 1 base and J shed 7 bases, with 13 bases lying between them. CDR1 and CDR2 (germline): SGHTA, FQGNSA. The CDR3 region is CASSLGNVLAEKLFF. The CDR3 DNA reads TGTGCCAGCAGCTTAGGAAACGTGTTAGCTGAAAAACTGTTTTTT.

CDR3 DNA: TGCGCCAGCAGCCAAGATGGGCGGGGAGCCGGGGCCAACGTCCTGACTTTC. Residues: CASSQDGRGAGANVLTF. V and J are TRBV4-1 and TRBJ2-6; TRBD2 is a possible D gene (6 bases). The CDR3 has 17 residues. V gave up 0 bases and J gave up 4 bases, with 13 bases separating them. CDR1 MGHRA and CDR2 YSYEKL come from the germline V gene.

This sequence joins TRBV19 and TRBJ1-2; a weak D match, TRBD1 (6 bases). V was cut by 6 bases and J by 2 bases, with 10 bases left in between. This CDR3 has 13 residues. Germline CDR1 is LNHDA and CDR2 is SQIVND (reference sequence). CDR3 DNA: TGTGCCAGTAGAGAGGGGGGGAACTATGGCTACACCTTC. The encoded protein is CASREGGNYGYTF.

The chain has TRBV27 and TRBJ2-1; TRBD2 aligns across 7 bases. The CDR3 sequence is 19 residues long. V lost 5 bases and J lost 8; bases outside the gene matches: 24. In germline, CDR1 is MNHEY, CDR2 SMNVEV (reference sequence). This CDR3 reads CASSLLRVMPIREADEQFF. The CDR3 nucleotides are TGTGCCAGCAGTCTCCTCAGGGTCATGCCGATCCGGGAGGCCGATGAGCAGTTCTTC.

This chain joins TRBV2 and TRBJ2-3, with 9 nucleotides matching TRBD2. Germline V gene lookup returns CDR1 SNHLY and CDR2 FYNNEI. The CDR3 contains 14 residues. J lost 5 bases, V lost 6 bases, and 6 bases had no gene match. CDR3 nucleotides: TGTGCCAGCAGACTAGAAGCGGGGGGAGATACGCAGTATTTT. It yields the protein CASRLEAGGDTQYF.

V usage is TRBV6-6 and J usage is TRBJ1-5, with a weak D call TRBD1 (6 bases). Looked up from germline, CDR1 is MNHNY and CDR2 is SVGAGI (reference sequence). Trimming shortened V by 0 bases and J by 4 bases, and 13 bases separated the two germline ends. The CDR3 runs 16 residues. CDR3 sequence: CASSYSPGQSNQPQHF. The CDR3 nucleotides are TGTGCCAGCAGTTACTCTCCCGGACAGTCTAATCAGCCCCAGCATTTT.

The chain employs TRBV7-2 and TRBJ1-1; 10 bases match TRBD1. The CDR3 covers 14 residues. V dropped 3 bases and J dropped 6; count of bases not matched to a gene: 4. The germline V gene encodes CDR1 SGHTA and CDR2 FQGNSA. The CDR3 DNA follows: TGTGCCAGCAGCTTGGGACAGGGGAGGGCTGAAGCTTTCTTT. Translating it yields CASSLGQGRAEAFF.

The chain carries TRBV27 and TRBJ1-3, with D perhaps matching TRBD1 (6 bases). CDR1 is MNHEY and CDR2 is SMNVEV in the germline V gene (reference sequence). This CDR3 comprises 13 residues. The ends were cut back, 6 bases at V and 0 bases at J, with 6 bases in the middle. In DNA, the CDR3 is TGTGCCAGCAGGGACAGCTCTGGAAACACCATATATTTT. This codes for CASRDSSGNTIYF.

The CDR3 loop is CASSGRAGNPDLSEQFF. In DNA form, the CDR3 reads TGTGCCAGCAGCGGGAGGGCTGGGAACCCCGACCTTAGTGAGCAGTTCTTC. This chain links TRBV9 with TRBJ2-1; maybe TRBD2 (6 bases). The CDR3 extends over 17 amino acids. CDR1 is SGDLS, CDR2 YYNGEE, per germline. V shed 3 bases and J shed 9 bases, with 25 bases lying between them.

The J gene is TRBJ2-1, the V gene TRBV28; TRBD1 matches 7 bases. J gave up 7 bases and V 3 bases, and 9 bases lay outside the gene matches. This CDR3 comprises 15 residues. Germline V CDR1 and CDR2: MDHEN, SYDVKM. As DNA, the CDR3 is TGTGCCAGCAGTTTTAAGGGGGCTAAGTGGAATGAGCAGTTCTTC. It codes for CASSFKGAKWNEQFF.

The CDR3 DNA follows: TGTGCCAGCAGCCTGGGGACTAGCCGGAGAGGGAGCGAGCAGTACTTC. It yields the protein CASSLGTSRRGSEQYF. The chain has TRBV5-6 and TRBJ2-7, with TRBD2 matching 9 bases. Trimming cost V 4 bases and J 6 bases; bases outside gene matches: 14. Germline loops: CDR1 SGHDT, CDR2 YYEEEE. CDR3 length equals 16 residues.

The genes are TRBV6-8 and TRBJ1-1; tentatively, D is TRBD1 (6 bases). The germline gives CDR1 MNHGY, CDR2 SAAAGT. Trimming took off 9 bases at V and 0 bases at J, with 11 bases between the two ends. The CDR3 covers 13 residues. The CDR3 loop reads CARTGFMNTEAFF. The CDR3 nucleotides are TGTGCCAGAACAGGGTTTATGAACACTGAAGCTTTCTTT.